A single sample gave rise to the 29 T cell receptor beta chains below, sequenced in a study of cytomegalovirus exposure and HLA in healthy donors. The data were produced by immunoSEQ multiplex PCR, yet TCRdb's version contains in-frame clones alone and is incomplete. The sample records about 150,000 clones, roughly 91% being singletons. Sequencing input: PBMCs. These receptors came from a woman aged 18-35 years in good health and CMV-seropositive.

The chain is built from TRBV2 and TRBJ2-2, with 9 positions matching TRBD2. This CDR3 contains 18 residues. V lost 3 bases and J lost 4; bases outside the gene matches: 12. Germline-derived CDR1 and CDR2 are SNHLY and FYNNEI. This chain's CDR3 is CASSEGPFSGRGTGELFF. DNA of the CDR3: TGTGCCAGCAGTGAGGGTCCATTTAGCGGGAGAGGCACCGGGGAGCTGTTTTTT.

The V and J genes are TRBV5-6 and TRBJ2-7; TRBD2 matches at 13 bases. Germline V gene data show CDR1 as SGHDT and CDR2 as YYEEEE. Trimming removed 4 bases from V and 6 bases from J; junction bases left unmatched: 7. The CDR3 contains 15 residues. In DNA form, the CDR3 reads TGTGCCAGCAGCCAACTAGCGGGAGGGCCGGGCGAGCAGTACTTC. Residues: CASSQLAGGPGEQYF.

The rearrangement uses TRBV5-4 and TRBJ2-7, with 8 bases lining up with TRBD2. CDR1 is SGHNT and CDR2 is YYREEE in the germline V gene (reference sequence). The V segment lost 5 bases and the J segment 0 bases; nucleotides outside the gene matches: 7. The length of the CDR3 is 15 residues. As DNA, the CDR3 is TGTGCCAGCAGTCCGGCCAGCGGGAGCTCCTACGAGCAGTACTTC. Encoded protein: CASSPASGSSYEQYF. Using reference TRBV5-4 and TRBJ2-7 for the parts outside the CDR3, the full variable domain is ETGVTQSPTHLIKTRGQQVTLRCSSQSGHNTVSWYQQALGQGPQFIFQYYREEENGRGNFPPRFSGLQFPNYSSELNVNALELDDSALYLCASSPASGSSYEQYFGPGTRLTVT.

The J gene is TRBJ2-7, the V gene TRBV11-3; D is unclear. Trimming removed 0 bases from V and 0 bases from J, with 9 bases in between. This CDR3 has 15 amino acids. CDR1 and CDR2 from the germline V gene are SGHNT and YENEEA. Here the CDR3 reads CASSLDPFLSYEQYF. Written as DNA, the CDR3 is TGTGCCAGCAGCTTAGACCCCTTCCTCTCCTACGAGCAGTACTTC.

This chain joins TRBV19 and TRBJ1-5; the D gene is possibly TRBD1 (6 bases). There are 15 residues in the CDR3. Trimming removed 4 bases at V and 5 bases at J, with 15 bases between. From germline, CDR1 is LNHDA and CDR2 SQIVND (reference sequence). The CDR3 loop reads CASSRLGGFDQPQHF. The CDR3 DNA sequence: TGTGCCAGTAGTAGATTAGGGGGATTTGATCAGCCCCAGCATTTT.

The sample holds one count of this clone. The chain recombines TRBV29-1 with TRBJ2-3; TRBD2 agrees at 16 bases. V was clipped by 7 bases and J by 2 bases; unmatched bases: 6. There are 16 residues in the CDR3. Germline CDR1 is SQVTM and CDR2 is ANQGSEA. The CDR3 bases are TGCAGCGCGTCGGGGACTAGCGGGAGGGACACAGATACGCAGTATTTT. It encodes CSASGTSGRDTDTQYF.

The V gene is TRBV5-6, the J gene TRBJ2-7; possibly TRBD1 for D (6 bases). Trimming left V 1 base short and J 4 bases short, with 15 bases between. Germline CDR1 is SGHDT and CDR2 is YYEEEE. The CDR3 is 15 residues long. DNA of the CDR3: TGTGCCAGCAGCTTGCAGGGGCGACCCTTTTACGAGCAGTACTTC. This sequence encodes CASSLQGRPFYEQYF.

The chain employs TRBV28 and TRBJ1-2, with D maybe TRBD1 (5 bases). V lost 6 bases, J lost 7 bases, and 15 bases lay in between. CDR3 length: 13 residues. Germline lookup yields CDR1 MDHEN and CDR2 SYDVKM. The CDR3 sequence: CASSRQHLGGYTF. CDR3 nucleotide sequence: TGTGCCAGCAGCCGACAGCATCTCGGTGGCTACACCTTC.

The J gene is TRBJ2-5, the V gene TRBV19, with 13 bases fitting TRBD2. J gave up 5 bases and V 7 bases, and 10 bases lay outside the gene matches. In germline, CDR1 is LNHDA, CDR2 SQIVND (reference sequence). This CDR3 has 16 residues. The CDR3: CASNPTSGRAGETQYF. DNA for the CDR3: TGTGCCAGTAACCCTACTAGCGGGAGGGCCGGGGAGACCCAGTACTTC.

CDR3 nucleotide sequence: TGTGCCAGTAGTGGGGGGACTAGCGGGAGCTCCTACGAGCAGTACTTC. Translating gives CASSGGTSGSSYEQYF. This sequence joins TRBV19 and TRBJ2-7; TRBD2 aligns across 14 bases. After removal of 5 bases from V and 0 bases from J, the junction contained 3 bases not matched to a gene. CDR1 and CDR2 from the germline V gene are LNHDA and SQIVND (reference sequence). The CDR3 consists of 16 residues.

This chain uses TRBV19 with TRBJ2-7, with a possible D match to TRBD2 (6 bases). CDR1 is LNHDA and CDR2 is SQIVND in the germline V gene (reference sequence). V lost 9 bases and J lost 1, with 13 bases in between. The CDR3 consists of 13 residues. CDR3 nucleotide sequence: TGTGCCAGGACTAGGGACGGTTCCTACGAGCAGTACTTC. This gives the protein CARTRDGSYEQYF. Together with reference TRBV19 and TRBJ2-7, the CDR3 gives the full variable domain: DGGITQSPKYLFRKEGQNVTLSCEQNLNHDAMYWYRQDPGQGLRLIYYSQIVNDFQKGDIAEGYSVSREKKESFPLTVTSAQKNPTAFYLCARTRDGSYEQYFGPGTRLTVT.

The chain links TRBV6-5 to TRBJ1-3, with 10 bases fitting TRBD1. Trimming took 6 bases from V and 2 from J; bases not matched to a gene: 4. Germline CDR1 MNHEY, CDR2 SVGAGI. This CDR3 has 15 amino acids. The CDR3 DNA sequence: TGTGCCAGCAGCTTCGGACAGGGGGCTGGAAACACCATATATTTT. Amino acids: CASSFGQGAGNTIYF.

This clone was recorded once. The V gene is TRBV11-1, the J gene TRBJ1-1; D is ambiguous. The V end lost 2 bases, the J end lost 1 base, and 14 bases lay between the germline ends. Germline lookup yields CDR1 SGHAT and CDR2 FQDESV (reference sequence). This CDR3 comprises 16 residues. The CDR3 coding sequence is TGTGCCAGCAGCTTATCTTCCTTTAGGAGGAACACTGAAGCTTTCTTT. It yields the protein CASSLSSFRRNTEAFF.

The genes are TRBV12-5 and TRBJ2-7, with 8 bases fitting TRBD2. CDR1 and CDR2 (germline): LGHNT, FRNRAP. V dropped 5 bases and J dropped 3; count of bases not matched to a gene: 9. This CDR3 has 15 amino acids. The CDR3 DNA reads TGTGCTAGTGGTGTCTTTGCGGGAGGCTACTACGAGCAGTACTTC. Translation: CASGVFAGGYYEQYF.

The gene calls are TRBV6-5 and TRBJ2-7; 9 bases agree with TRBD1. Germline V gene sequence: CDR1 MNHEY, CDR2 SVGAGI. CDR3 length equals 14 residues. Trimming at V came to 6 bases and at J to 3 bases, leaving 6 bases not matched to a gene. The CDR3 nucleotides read TGTGCCAGCAGCACCGGGACAGGGAGCTACGAGCAGTACTTC. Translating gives CASSTGTGSYEQYF.

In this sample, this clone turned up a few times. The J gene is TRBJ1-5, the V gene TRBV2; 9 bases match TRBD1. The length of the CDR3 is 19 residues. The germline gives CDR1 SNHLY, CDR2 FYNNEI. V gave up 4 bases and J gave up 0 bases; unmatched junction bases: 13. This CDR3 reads CASSGTGARGVYSNQPQHF. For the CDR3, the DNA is TGTGCCAGCAGTGGGACAGGGGCGCGGGGTGTTTATAGCAATCAGCCCCAGCATTTT.

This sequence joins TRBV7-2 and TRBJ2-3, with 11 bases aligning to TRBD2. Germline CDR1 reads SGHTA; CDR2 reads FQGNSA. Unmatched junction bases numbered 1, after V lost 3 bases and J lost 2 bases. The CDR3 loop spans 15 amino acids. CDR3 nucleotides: TGTGCCAGCAGCTTTAGCGGGAGGGCCACAGATACGCAGTATTTT. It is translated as CASSFSGRATDTQYF. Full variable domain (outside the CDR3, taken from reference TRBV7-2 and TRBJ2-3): GAGVSQSPSNKVTEKGKDVELRCDPISGHTALYWYRQSLGQGLEFLIYFQGNSAPDKSGLPSDRFSAERTGGSVSTLTIQRTQQEDSAVYLCASSFSGRATDTQYFGPGTRLTVL.

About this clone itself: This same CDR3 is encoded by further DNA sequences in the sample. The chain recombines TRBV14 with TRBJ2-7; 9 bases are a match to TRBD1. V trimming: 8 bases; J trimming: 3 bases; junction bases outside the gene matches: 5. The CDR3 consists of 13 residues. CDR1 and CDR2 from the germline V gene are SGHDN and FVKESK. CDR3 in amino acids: CASRDRESYEQYF. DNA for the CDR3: TGTGCCAGCCGGGACAGGGAGAGCTACGAGCAGTACTTC.

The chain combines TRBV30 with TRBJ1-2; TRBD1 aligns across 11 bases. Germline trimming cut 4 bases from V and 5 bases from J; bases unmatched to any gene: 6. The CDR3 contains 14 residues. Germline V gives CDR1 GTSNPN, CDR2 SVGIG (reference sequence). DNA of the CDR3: TGTGCCTGGAACCGGGACAGGGGGAGTTATGGCTACACCTTC. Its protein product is CAWNRDRGSYGYTF.

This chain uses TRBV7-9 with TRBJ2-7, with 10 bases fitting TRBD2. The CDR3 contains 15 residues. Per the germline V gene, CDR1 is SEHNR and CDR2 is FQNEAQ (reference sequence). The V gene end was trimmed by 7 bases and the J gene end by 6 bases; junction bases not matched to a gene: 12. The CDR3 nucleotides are TGTGCCAGCATCCTACAGGCTAGCGGGAGAAGCGAGCAGTACTTC. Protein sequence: CASILQASGRSEQYF.

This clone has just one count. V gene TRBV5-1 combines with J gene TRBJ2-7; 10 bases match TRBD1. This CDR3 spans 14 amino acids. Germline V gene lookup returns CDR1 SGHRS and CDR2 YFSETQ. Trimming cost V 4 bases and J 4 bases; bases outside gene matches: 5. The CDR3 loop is CASSIGTGAYEQYF. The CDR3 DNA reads TGCGCCAGCAGCATCGGGACAGGGGCGTACGAGCAGTACTTC.

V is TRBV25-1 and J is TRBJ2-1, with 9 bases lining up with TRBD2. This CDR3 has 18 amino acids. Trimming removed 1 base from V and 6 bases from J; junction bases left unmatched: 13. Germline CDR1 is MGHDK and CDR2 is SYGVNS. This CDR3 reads CASSELGAGGVGSNEQFF. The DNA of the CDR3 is TGTGCCAGCAGTGAATTAGGAGCGGGAGGAGTTGGGAGCAATGAGCAGTTCTTC. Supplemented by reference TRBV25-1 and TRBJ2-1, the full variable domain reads EADIYQTPRYLVIGTGKKITLECSQTMGHDKMYWYQQDPGMELHLIHYSYGVNSTEKGDLSSESTVSRIRTEHFPLTLESARPSHTSQYLCASSELGAGGVGSNEQFFGPGTRLTVL.

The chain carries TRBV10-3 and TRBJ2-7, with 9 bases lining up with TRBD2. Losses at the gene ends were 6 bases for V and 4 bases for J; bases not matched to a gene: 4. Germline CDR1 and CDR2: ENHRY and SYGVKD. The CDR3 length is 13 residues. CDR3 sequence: CAIRREGPYEQYF. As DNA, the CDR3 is TGTGCCATCAGGCGGGAGGGCCCGTACGAGCAGTACTTC.

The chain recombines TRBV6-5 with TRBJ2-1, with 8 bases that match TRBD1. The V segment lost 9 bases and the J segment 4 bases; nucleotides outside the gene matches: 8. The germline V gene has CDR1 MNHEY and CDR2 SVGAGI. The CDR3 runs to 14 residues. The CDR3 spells CASNPGQVYNEQFF. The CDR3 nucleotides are TGTGCCAGTAATCCGGGACAGGTTTACAATGAGCAGTTCTTC.

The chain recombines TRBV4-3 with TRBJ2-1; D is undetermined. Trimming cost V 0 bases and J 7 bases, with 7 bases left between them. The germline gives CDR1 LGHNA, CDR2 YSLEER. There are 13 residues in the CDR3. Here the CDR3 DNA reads TGCGCCAGCAGCCAAGACCTGAGGAATGAGCAGTTCTTC. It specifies CASSQDLRNEQFF.

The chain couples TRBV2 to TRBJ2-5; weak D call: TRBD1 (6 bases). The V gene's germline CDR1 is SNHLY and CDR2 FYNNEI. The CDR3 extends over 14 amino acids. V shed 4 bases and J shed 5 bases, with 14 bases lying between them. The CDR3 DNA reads TGTGCCAGCAGTGCACAGGGTCTCCCGGAGACCCAGTACTTC. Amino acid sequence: CASSAQGLPETQYF.

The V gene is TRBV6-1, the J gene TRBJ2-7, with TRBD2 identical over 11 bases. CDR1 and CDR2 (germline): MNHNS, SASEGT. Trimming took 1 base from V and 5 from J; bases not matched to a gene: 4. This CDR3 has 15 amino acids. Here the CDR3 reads CASSEVIAGGHEQYF. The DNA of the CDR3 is TGTGCCAGCAGTGAAGTAATAGCGGGAGGGCACGAGCAGTACTTC.

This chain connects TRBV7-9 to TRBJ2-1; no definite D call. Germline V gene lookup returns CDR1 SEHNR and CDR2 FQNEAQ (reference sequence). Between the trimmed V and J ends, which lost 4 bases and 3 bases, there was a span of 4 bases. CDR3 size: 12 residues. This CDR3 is CASSSFYNEQFF. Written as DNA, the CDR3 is TGTGCCAGCAGCTCCTTCTACAATGAGCAGTTCTTC.

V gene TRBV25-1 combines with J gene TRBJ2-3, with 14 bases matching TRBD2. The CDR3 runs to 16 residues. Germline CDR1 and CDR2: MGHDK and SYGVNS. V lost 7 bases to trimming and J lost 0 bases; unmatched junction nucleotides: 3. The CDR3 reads CASTGLAGVSTDTQYF. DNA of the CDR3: TGTGCCAGCACGGGACTAGCGGGAGTAAGCACAGATACGCAGTATTTT. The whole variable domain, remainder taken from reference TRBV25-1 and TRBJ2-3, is EADIYQTPRYLVIGTGKKITLECSQTMGHDKMYWYQQDPGMELHLIHYSYGVNSTEKGDLSSESTVSRIRTEHFPLTLESARPSHTSQYLCASTGLAGVSTDTQYFGPGTRLTVL.